This is a list of T cell receptor beta chains from one sample in a study of blood T cell repertoires in COVID-19. Generated by immunoSEQ multiplex PCR, the TCRdb table keeps only in-frame clones and is missing some. The data contain some 290,000 clones, around nine tenths of them singletons. The sequenced sample was PBMCs or T cells enriched from blood (not recorded which). These receptors were taken from a woman in her 30s who had been exposed to COVID-19. CDR3s include the opening cysteine and the closing phenylalanine or tryptophan. The D gene is left open where the match is weak. Part of the rows lack a size; the others show once, few, many or a class for expanded clones.

clone_size: .
v_call: TRBV12-3/TRBV12-4
d_call: .
cdr3_length: 13
j_call: TRBJ1-2
cdr3_nt: TGTGCCAGCAGTCCCGGGTTCCTCTATGGCTACACCTTC
cdr3_aa: CASSPGFLYGYTF

clone_size: .
v_call: TRBV5-1
d_call: TRBD1
cdr3_length: 16
j_call: TRBJ2-5
cdr3_nt: TGCGCCAGCAGCTTGGGGGTTAGCGGACAGGGAGAGACCCAGTACTTC
cdr3_aa: CASSLGVSGQGETQYF

clone_size: .
v_call: TRBV5-1
d_call: TRBD1
cdr3_length: 13
j_call: TRBJ1-2
cdr3_nt: TGCGCCAGCAGGCCCGGACAGGGCTATGGCTACACCTTC
cdr3_aa: CASRPGQGYGYTF

clone_size: .
v_call: TRBV3-1/TRBV3-2
d_call: TRBD1
cdr3_length: 18
j_call: TRBJ1-6
cdr3_nt: TGTGCCAGCAGCTCGGACAGGGGAATCAGCTCCTATAATTCACCCCTCCACTTT
cdr3_aa: CASSSDRGISSYNSPLHF

clone_size: .
v_call: TRBV30
d_call: .
cdr3_length: 14
j_call: TRBJ1-2
cdr3_nt: TGTGCCTGGAGTGTTAAAGGAGTACAGGGAGGCTACACCTTC
cdr3_aa: CAWSVKGVQGGYTF

clone_size: .
v_call: TRBV11-1
d_call: .
cdr3_length: 14
j_call: TRBJ1-1
cdr3_nt: TGTGCCAGCAGCAACTTGCAAATGAACACTGAAGCTTTCTTT
cdr3_aa: CASSNLQMNTEAFF

clone_size: .
v_call: TRBV18
d_call: .
cdr3_length: 14
j_call: TRBJ2-7
cdr3_nt: TGTGCCAGCTCACGGAAGACAACCCTCGATGAGCAGTACTTC
cdr3_aa: CASSRKTTLDEQYF

clone_size: .
v_call: TRBV4-3
d_call: .
cdr3_length: 15
j_call: TRBJ1-2
cdr3_nt: TGCGCCAGCAGCAATGACGGGGGGGGCTGGGATGGCTACACCTTC
cdr3_aa: CASSNDGGGWDGYTF

clone_size: .
v_call: TRBV9
d_call: .
cdr3_length: 16
j_call: TRBJ1-6
cdr3_nt: TGTGCCAGCAGCGATCGACAGCTAGAAACTAATTCACCCCTCCACTTT
cdr3_aa: CASSDRQLETNSPLHF

clone_size: .
v_call: TRBV4-1
d_call: TRBD1
cdr3_length: 15
j_call: TRBJ1-5
cdr3_nt: TGCGCCAGCAGCCTTGGGACAGGGGGCGATCAGCCCCAGCATTTT
cdr3_aa: CASSLGTGGDQPQHF

clone_size: .
v_call: TRBV6-5
d_call: .
cdr3_length: 14
j_call: TRBJ1-1
cdr3_nt: TGTGCCAGCAGTTACGCCACAGGGCACACTGAAGCTTTCTTT
cdr3_aa: CASSYATGHTEAFF

clone_size: .
v_call: TRBV2
d_call: TRBD1
cdr3_length: 15
j_call: TRBJ1-1
cdr3_nt: TGTGCCAGCAGGGGGGGCAGGGGGATGAACACTGAAGCTTTCTTT
cdr3_aa: CASRGGRGMNTEAFF

clone_size: .
v_call: TRBV12-5
d_call: .
cdr3_length: 14
j_call: TRBJ2-3
cdr3_nt: TGTGCTAGTGGCAGAGCTCAGGGAACGGATACGCAGTATTTT
cdr3_aa: CASGRAQGTDTQYF

clone_size: few
v_call: TRBV6-5
d_call: .
cdr3_length: 14
j_call: TRBJ1-2
cdr3_nt: TGTGCCAGCAGTTTAGGGACAAGAAACTATGGCTACACCTTC
cdr3_aa: CASSLGTRNYGYTF

clone_size: .
v_call: TRBV3-1/TRBV3-2
d_call: .
cdr3_length: 14
j_call: TRBJ1-1
cdr3_nt: TGTGCCAGCAGCCTTCAACAGGGAAACACTGAAGCTTTCTTT
cdr3_aa: CASSLQQGNTEAFF

clone_size: once
v_call: TRBV5-1
d_call: .
cdr3_length: 16
j_call: TRBJ1-5
cdr3_nt: TGCGCCAGCAGCGTTTGGGGGGGCAATTCAGGTCAGCCCCAGCATTTT
cdr3_aa: CASSVWGGNSGQPQHF

clone_size: .
v_call: TRBV15
d_call: .
cdr3_length: 14
j_call: TRBJ1-2
cdr3_nt: TGTGCCACCAGCAGAGATCATAGGGGTTATGGCTACACCTTC
cdr3_aa: CATSRDHRGYGYTF

clone_size: .
v_call: TRBV12-2
d_call: .
cdr3_length: 16
j_call: TRBJ2-3
cdr3_nt: TGTGCAAGTCGCTTAGTACAGACGTCGCGCACAGATACGCAGTATTTT
cdr3_aa: CASRLVQTSRTDTQYF

clone_size: .
v_call: TRBV5-5
d_call: .
cdr3_length: 16
j_call: TRBJ1-3
cdr3_nt: TGTGCCAGCAGCTTGGCCGCTCCCAGTTCTGGAAACACCATATATTTT
cdr3_aa: CASSLAAPSSGNTIYF

clone_size: .
v_call: TRBV12-5
d_call: TRBD1
cdr3_length: 15
j_call: TRBJ1-1
cdr3_nt: TGTGCTAGTGGTTTGTCGACAGGGGGGGACACTGAAGCTTTCTTT
cdr3_aa: CASGLSTGGDTEAFF

clone_size: .
v_call: TRBV7-9
d_call: .
cdr3_length: 11
j_call: TRBJ2-5
cdr3_nt: TGTGCCAGCAGCCCTAGTGGGACCCAGTACTTC
cdr3_aa: CASSPSGTQYF

clone_size: .
v_call: TRBV6-6
d_call: .
cdr3_length: 14
j_call: TRBJ1-1
cdr3_nt: TGTGCCAGCAGTTACCAGGGGCAGAACACTGAAGCTTTCTTT
cdr3_aa: CASSYQGQNTEAFF

clone_size: .
v_call: TRBV4-3
d_call: TRBD2
cdr3_length: 21
j_call: TRBJ2-1
cdr3_nt: TGCGCCAGCAGCCGGCTCCTTGGGACTAGCGGACCAAAACGGGAATACAATGAGCAGTTCTTC
cdr3_aa: CASSRLLGTSGPKREYNEQFF

clone_size: .
v_call: TRBV29-1
d_call: .
cdr3_length: 12
j_call: TRBJ2-3
cdr3_nt: TGCAGCGTTATGACAGGCACAGATACGCAGTATTTT
cdr3_aa: CSVMTGTDTQYF

clone_size: .
v_call: TRBV7-8
d_call: TRBD1
cdr3_length: 14
j_call: TRBJ2-7
cdr3_nt: TGTGCCAGCAGCCCACTGGACAGGGGGCGAGAGCAGTACTTC
cdr3_aa: CASSPLDRGREQYF

clone_size: many
v_call: TRBV29-1
d_call: .
cdr3_length: 12
j_call: TRBJ1-2
cdr3_nt: TGCAGCGTTGAAGCTGGGGCCTATGGCTACACCTTC
cdr3_aa: CSVEAGAYGYTF

clone_size: .
v_call: TRBV30
d_call: TRBD1
cdr3_length: 18
j_call: TRBJ2-7
cdr3_nt: TGTGCCTGGAGTGTGTCAGGGGGCTCCTTCCTTAGTTCCTACGAGCAGTACTTC
cdr3_aa: CAWSVSGGSFLSSYEQYF

clone_size: .
v_call: TRBV7-9
d_call: .
cdr3_length: 17
j_call: TRBJ1-4
cdr3_nt: TGTGCCAGCAGCCCCAGCAGGGCTCTGGCAACTAATGAAAAACTGTTTTTT
cdr3_aa: CASSPSRALATNEKLFF

clone_size: .
v_call: TRBV27
d_call: TRBD1
cdr3_length: 17
j_call: TRBJ1-2
cdr3_nt: TGTGCCAGCAGAGGGACACGGGACAGGGGAGGCTCCTATGGCTACACCTTC
cdr3_aa: CASRGTRDRGGSYGYTF

clone_size: .
v_call: TRBV5-5
d_call: .
cdr3_length: 15
j_call: TRBJ1-2
cdr3_nt: TGTGCCAGCAGCTTGGGGGCAGGGCCGGGTCGGGGCTACACCTTC
cdr3_aa: CASSLGAGPGRGYTF

clone_size: .
v_call: TRBV10-3
d_call: .
cdr3_length: 15
j_call: TRBJ1-1
cdr3_nt: TGTGCCATCAGTCCAGGGAAGCAGATGAACACTGAAGCTTTCTTT
cdr3_aa: CAISPGKQMNTEAFF

clone_size: .
v_call: TRBV10-3
d_call: TRBD2
cdr3_length: 15
j_call: TRBJ2-7
cdr3_nt: TGTGCCATCAGTGGGAGGGGACTAGCGGATTACGAGCAGTACTTC
cdr3_aa: CAISGRGLADYEQYF

clone_size: .
v_call: TRBV9
d_call: TRBD2
cdr3_length: 17
j_call: TRBJ2-1
cdr3_nt: TGTGCCAGCAGCGCGCCCCGGGGCGGGGGGCCCCACGATGAGCAGTTCTTC
cdr3_aa: CASSAPRGGGPHDEQFF

clone_size: .
v_call: TRBV18
d_call: .
cdr3_length: 15
j_call: TRBJ1-4
cdr3_nt: TGTGCCAGCTCACCTAGGACAGCTAAGGGTGAAAAACTGTTTTTT
cdr3_aa: CASSPRTAKGEKLFF

clone_size: .
v_call: TRBV19
d_call: .
cdr3_length: 14
j_call: TRBJ2-7
cdr3_nt: TGTGCCAGTAGTATGGGTCAGGGCTCCTACGAGCAGTACTTC
cdr3_aa: CASSMGQGSYEQYF

clone_size: .
v_call: TRBV7-9
d_call: TRBD1
cdr3_length: 22
j_call: TRBJ1-2
cdr3_nt: TGTGCCAGCAGCACCATAATAGACAGGGGCCGCGCGGGAGCCATCCCTAACTATGGCTACACCTTC
cdr3_aa: CASSTIIDRGRAGAIPNYGYTF

clone_size: .
v_call: TRBV4-2
d_call: TRBD2
cdr3_length: 18
j_call: TRBJ2-7
cdr3_nt: TGTGCCAGCAGCCAAGATGCCCTAGCGGGGGCCTCGATGGGCGAGCAGTACTTC
cdr3_aa: CASSQDALAGASMGEQYF

clone_size: .
v_call: TRBV4-3
d_call: .
cdr3_length: 15
j_call: TRBJ1-4
cdr3_nt: TGCGCCAGCAGCCATGGAGGGTCGGCTAATGAAAAACTGTTTTTT
cdr3_aa: CASSHGGSANEKLFF

clone_size: .
v_call: TRBV28
d_call: .
cdr3_length: 13
j_call: TRBJ1-2
cdr3_nt: TGTGCCAGCAGCCCGCAGGGTCGTGTTGGCTACACCTTC
cdr3_aa: CASSPQGRVGYTF

clone_size: .
v_call: TRBV2
d_call: .
cdr3_length: 13
j_call: TRBJ1-2
cdr3_nt: TGTGCCAGCAGTGGTGAACAGCGGTATGGCTACACCTTC
cdr3_aa: CASSGEQRYGYTF

clone_size: .
v_call: TRBV7-8
d_call: .
cdr3_length: 14
j_call: TRBJ1-2
cdr3_nt: TGTGCCAGCAGCTTAGCGCGGGTGCTCTATGGCTACACCTTC
cdr3_aa: CASSLARVLYGYTF

clone_size: .
v_call: TRBV7-9
d_call: .
cdr3_length: 14
j_call: TRBJ1-6
cdr3_nt: TGTGCCAGCAGCTTAGTCCAGGTTAATTCACCCCTCCACTTT
cdr3_aa: CASSLVQVNSPLHF

clone_size: once
v_call: TRBV6-5
d_call: .
cdr3_length: 13
j_call: TRBJ1-1
cdr3_nt: TGTGCCAGCAGCCCCGGTTCGAACACTGAAGCTTTCTTT
cdr3_aa: CASSPGSNTEAFF

clone_size: .
v_call: TRBV7-9
d_call: TRBD1
cdr3_length: 15
j_call: TRBJ1-6
cdr3_nt: TGTGCCAGCAGCTTAGGGGACAGCATGAATTCACCCCTCCACTTT
cdr3_aa: CASSLGDSMNSPLHF

clone_size: .
v_call: TRBV5-1
d_call: TRBD1
cdr3_length: 16
j_call: TRBJ1-2
cdr3_nt: TGCGCCAGCAGCTTCGACAGGGGGAGGCCTCCGGGGGGCTACACCTTC
cdr3_aa: CASSFDRGRPPGGYTF

clone_size: once
v_call: TRBV4-2
d_call: .
cdr3_length: 16
j_call: TRBJ2-7
cdr3_nt: TGTGCCAGCAGCCATTCGGCAATTGACAGTACCTACGAGCAGTACTTC
cdr3_aa: CASSHSAIDSTYEQYF

clone_size: once
v_call: TRBV18
d_call: TRBD1
cdr3_length: 14
j_call: TRBJ2-7
cdr3_nt: TGTGCCAGCTCAGCTGGGACAGGTACCTACGAGCAGTACTTC
cdr3_aa: CASSAGTGTYEQYF

clone_size: .
v_call: TRBV5-1
d_call: TRBD1
cdr3_length: 15
j_call: TRBJ2-5
cdr3_nt: TGCGCCAGCACCGATGGACAGGGGACATCAGGGACCCAGTACTTC
cdr3_aa: CASTDGQGTSGTQYF

clone_size: once
v_call: TRBV5-8
d_call: TRBD1
cdr3_length: 16
j_call: TRBJ2-5
cdr3_nt: TGTGCCAGCAGCCTTGGACAGGGGGCGCTTGGGGAGACCCAGTACTTC
cdr3_aa: CASSLGQGALGETQYF